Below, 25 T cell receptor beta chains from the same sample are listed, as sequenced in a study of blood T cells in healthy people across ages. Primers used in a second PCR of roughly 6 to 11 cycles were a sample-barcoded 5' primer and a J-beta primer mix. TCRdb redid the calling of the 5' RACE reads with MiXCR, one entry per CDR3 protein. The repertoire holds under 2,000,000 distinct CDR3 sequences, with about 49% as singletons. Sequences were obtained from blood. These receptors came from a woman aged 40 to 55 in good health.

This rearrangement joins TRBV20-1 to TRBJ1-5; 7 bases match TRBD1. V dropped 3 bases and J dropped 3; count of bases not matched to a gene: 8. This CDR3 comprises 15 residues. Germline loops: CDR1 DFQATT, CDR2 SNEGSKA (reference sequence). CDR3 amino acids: CSASRPGQNNQPQHF. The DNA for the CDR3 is TGCAGTGCTAGCCGCCCGGGACAGAACAATCAGCCCCAGCATTTT.

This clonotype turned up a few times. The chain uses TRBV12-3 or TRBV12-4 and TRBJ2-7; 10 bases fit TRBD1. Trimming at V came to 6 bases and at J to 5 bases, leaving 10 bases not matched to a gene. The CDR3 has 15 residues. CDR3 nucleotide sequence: TGTGCCAGCAGACAGACGGGACAGGGGATCCACGAGCAGTACTTC. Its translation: CASRQTGQGIHEQYF.

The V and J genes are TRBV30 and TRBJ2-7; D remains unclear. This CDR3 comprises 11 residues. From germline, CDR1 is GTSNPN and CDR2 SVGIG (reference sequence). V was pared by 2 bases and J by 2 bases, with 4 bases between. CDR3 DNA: TGTGCCTGGAGTCTCACCTACGAGCAGTACTTC. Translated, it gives CAWSLTYEQYF.

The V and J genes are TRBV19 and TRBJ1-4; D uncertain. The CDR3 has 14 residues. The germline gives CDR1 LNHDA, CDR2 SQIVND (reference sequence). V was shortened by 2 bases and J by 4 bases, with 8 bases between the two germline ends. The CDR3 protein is CASSIKQFNEKLFF. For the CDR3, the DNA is TGTGCCAGTAGTATAAAACAGTTTAATGAAAAACTGTTTTTT.

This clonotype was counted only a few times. DNA for the CDR3: TGCGCCAGCAGCCAAGTTGCGGGGGTTTCAAATGAGCAGTTCTTC. This gives the protein CASSQVAGVSNEQFF. The chain uses TRBV4-3 and TRBJ2-1; 7 bases line up with TRBD2. CDR3 length: 15 amino acids. The germline V gene has CDR1 LGHNA and CDR2 YSLEER. V trimming: 1 base; J trimming: 7 bases; junction bases outside the gene matches: 7.

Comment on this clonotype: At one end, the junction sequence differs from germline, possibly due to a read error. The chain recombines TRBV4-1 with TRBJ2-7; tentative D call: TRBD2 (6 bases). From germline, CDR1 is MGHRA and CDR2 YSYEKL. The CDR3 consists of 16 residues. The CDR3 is CASSQEGLASSYERYF. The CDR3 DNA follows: TGCGCCAGCAGCCAAGAGGGGCTAGCGAGCTCCTACGAGCGGTACTTC.

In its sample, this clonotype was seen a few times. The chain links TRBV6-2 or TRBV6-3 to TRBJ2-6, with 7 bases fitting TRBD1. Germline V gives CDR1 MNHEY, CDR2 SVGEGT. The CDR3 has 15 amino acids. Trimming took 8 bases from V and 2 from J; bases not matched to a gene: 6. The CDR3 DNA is TGTGCCAGCCTCCCCACAGGGGCTGGGGCCAACGTCCTGACTTTC. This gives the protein CASLPTGAGANVLTF.

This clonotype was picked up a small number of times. The CDR3 DNA reads as TGTGCCAGCAGCCAAGGGACGGTGGATTACGAGCAGTACTTC. As protein: CASSQGTVDYEQYF. V is TRBV4-2 and J is TRBJ2-7; D gene uncertain. In germline, CDR1 is LGHNA, CDR2 YNFKEQ. Trimming removed 1 base from V and 4 bases from J, with 11 bases in between. The length of the CDR3 is 14 residues.

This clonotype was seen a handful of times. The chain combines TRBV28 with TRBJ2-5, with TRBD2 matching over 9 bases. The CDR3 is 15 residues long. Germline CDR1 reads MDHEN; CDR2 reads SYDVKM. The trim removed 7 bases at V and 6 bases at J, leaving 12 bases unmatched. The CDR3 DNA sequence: TGTGCCAGCATTCCCAAAGGACTAGCGCAGCAGACCCAGTACTTC. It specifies CASIPKGLAQQTQYF.

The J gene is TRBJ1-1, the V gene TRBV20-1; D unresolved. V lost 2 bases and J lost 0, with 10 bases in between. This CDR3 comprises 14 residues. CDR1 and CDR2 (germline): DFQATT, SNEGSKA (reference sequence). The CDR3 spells CSARTPLMNTEAFF. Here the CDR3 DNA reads TGCAGTGCTAGAACGCCTCTCATGAACACTGAAGCTTTCTTT.

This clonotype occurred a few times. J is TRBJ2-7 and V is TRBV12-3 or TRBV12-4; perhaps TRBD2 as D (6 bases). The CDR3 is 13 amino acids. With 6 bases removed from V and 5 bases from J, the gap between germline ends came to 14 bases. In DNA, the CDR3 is TGTGCCAGCAGGAGAAAATGGGGGGACGAGCAGTACTTC. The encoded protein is CASRRKWGDEQYF.

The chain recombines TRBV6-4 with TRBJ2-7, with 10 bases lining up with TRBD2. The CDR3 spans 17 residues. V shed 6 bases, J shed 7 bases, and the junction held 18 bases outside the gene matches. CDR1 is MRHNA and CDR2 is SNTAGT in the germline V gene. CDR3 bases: TGTGCCAGCAGCGCCCGCCAAACTAGCGGGGCGTACAATGAGCAGTACTTC. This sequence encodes CASSARQTSGAYNEQYF.

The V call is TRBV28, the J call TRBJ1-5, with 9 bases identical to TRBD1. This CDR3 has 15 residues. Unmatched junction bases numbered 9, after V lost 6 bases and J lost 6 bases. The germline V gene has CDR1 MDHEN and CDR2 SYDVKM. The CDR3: CASRHDRGFGQPQHF. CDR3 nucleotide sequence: TGTGCCAGCAGACACGACAGGGGGTTCGGTCAGCCCCAGCATTTT.

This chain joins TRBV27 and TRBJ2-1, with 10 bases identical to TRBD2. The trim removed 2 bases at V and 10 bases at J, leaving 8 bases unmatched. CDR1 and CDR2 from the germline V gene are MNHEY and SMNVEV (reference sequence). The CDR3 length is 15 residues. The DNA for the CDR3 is TGTGCCAGCAGTTTAGACCTAGCGGGGGCCTACGAGCAGTTCTTC. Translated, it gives CASSLDLAGAYEQFF.

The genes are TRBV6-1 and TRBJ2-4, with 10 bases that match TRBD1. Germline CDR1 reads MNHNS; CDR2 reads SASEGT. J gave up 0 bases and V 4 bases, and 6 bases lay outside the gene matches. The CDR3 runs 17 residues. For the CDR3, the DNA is TGTGCCAGCAGTGTAAAGGACAGGGGGTTAGCCAAAAACATTCAGTACTTC. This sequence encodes CASSVKDRGLAKNIQYF.

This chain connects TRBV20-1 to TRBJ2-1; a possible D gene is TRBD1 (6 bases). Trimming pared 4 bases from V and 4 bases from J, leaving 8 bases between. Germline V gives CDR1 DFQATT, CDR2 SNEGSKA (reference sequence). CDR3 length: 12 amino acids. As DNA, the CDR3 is TGCAGTGCTAAAGGACAGTACAATGAGCAGTTCTTC. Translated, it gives CSAKGQYNEQFF.

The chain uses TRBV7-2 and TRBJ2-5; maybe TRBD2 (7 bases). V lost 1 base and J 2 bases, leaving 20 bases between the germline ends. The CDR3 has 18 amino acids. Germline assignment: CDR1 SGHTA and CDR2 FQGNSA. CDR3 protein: CASSLVGGGNGGQETQYF. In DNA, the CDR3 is TGTGCCAGCAGCTTAGTCGGCGGGGGCAACGGGGGGCAAGAGACCCAGTACTTC.

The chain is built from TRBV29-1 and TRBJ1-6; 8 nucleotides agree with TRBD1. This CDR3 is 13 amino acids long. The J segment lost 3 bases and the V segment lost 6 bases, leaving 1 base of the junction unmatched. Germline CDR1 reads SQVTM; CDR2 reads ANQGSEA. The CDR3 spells CSVQGDYNSPLHF. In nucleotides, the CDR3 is TGCAGCGTACAGGGGGACTATAATTCACCCCTCCACTTT.

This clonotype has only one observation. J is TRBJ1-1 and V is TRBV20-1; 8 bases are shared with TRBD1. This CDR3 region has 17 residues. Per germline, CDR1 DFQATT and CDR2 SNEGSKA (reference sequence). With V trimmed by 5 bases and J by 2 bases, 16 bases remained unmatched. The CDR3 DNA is TGCAGTGCTTTACGGACAGGGACGGGTCGCCGCAACACTGAAGCTTTCTTT. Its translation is CSALRTGTGRRNTEAFF.

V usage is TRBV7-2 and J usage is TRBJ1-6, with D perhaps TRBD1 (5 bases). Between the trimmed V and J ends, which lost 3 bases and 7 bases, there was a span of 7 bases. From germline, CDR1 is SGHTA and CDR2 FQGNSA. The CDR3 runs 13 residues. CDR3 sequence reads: CASSFDRNSPLHF. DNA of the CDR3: TGTGCCAGCAGCTTCGACAGAAATTCACCCCTCCACTTT.

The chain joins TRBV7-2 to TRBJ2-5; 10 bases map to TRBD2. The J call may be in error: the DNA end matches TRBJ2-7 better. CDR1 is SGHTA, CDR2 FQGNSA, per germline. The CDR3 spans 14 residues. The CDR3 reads CASTQRGGRHEQYF. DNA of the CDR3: TGTGCCAGCACTCAGCGGGGGGGCAGGCACGAGCAGTACTTC.

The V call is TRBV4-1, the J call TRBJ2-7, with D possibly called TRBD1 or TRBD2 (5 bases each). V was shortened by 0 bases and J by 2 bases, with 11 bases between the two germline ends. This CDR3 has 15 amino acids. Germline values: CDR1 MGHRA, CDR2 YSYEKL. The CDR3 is CASSQDGGKAYEQYF. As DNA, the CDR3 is TGCGCCAGCAGCCAAGATGGGGGTAAGGCCTACGAGCAGTACTTC.

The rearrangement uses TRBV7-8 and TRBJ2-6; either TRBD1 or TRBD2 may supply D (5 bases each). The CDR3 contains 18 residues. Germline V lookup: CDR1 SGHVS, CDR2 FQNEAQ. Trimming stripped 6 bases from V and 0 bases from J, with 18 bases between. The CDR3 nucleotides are TGTGCCAGCAGTAGAACCGGGACGGCGAGCTCTGGGGCCAACGTCCTGACTTTC. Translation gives CASSRTGTASSGANVLTF.

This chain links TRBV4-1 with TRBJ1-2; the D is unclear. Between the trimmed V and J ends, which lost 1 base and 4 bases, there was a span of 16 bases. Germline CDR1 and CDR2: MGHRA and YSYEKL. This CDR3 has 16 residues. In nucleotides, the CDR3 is TGCGCCAGCAGCCAAGGGATCACAGATTCCCTCTATGGCTACACCTTC. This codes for CASSQGITDSLYGYTF.

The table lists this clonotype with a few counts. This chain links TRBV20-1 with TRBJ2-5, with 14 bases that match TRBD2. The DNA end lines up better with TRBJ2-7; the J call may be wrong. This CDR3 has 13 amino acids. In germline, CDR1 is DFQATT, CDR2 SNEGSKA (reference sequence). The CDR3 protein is CGFRTSGGFEQYF. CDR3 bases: TGCGGTTTTCGGACTAGCGGGGGGTTCGAGCAGTACTTC.